A single sample is the source of the 9 T cell receptor beta chains below, sequenced in a study of T-cell memory formation after mild COVID-19. TCRdb redid the calling of the 5' RACE reads with MiXCR, one entry per CDR3 protein. This table holds 400,000 or so distinct CDR3 sequences, 20% found once. Material for sequencing was PBMCs or a T cell subset sorted from them (not recorded which). The receptors were gathered from an adult woman who had mild COVID-19 (a few samples of this study predate the infection). Cell type and time point are not known.

This clonotype was counted only a few times. The chain recombines TRBV6-1 with TRBJ2-5, with 14 nucleotides matching TRBD2. CDR1 is MNHNS and CDR2 is SASEGT in the germline V gene. The CDR3 spans 17 residues. The J segment lost 5 bases and the V segment lost 1 base, leaving 6 bases of the junction unmatched. The CDR3 DNA follows: TGTGCCAGCAGTGAAGGGGGACTAGCGGGAGTCGGGGAGACCCAGTACTTC. Encoded protein: CASSEGGLAGVGETQYF.

In its sample, this clonotype was seen a few times. V usage is TRBV24-1 and J usage is TRBJ2-2; D remains ambiguous. CDR1 is KGHDR, CDR2 SFDVKD, per germline. The CDR3 has 11 amino acids. The V end lost 3 bases, the J end lost 5 bases, and 0 bases lay between the germline ends. The CDR3 bases are TGTGCCACCAGTGATACCGGGGAGCTGTTTTTT. Protein: CATSDTGELFF.

J is TRBJ1-4 and V is TRBV4-3, with D possibly matching TRBD1 (6 bases). The CDR3 loop spans 15 amino acids. Germline CDR1 LGHNA, CDR2 YSLEER. V was cut by 1 base and J by 4 bases, with 10 bases left in between. The CDR3 spells CASSQGTGSNEKLFF. The DNA for the CDR3 is TGCGCCAGCAGCCAAGGAACAGGGAGTAATGAAAAACTGTTTTTT.

This chain connects TRBV12-3 or TRBV12-4 to TRBJ2-5; TRBD2 matches 12 bases. The CDR3 has 15 residues. J was trimmed by 6 bases and V by 6 bases; bases with no gene match: 8. CDR3 amino acids: CASSMTSGGNQTQYF. Written as DNA, the CDR3 is TGTGCCAGCAGCATGACTAGCGGGGGCAATCAGACCCAGTACTTC.

This clonotype appeared a few times. The chain is built from TRBV29-1 and TRBJ2-2, with 7 bases that match TRBD1. CDR3 length equals 14 residues. Trimming at V came to 5 bases and at J to 4 bases, leaving 7 bases not matched to a gene. The germline V gene encodes CDR1 SQVTM and CDR2 ANQGSEA. The CDR3 here is CSVLRDSLTGELFF. In nucleotides, the CDR3 is TGCAGCGTTCTCAGGGACAGTCTCACCGGGGAGCTGTTTTTT.

This chain links TRBV7-9 with TRBJ2-4; D call uncertain. Trimming removed 3 bases from V and 7 bases from J, with 13 bases in between. The germline V gene has CDR1 SEHNR and CDR2 FQNEAQ (reference sequence). CDR3 length: 14 residues. The CDR3 sequence: CASSFSLEVNIQYF. The CDR3 bases are TGTGCCAGCAGCTTCTCCCTAGAAGTGAACATTCAGTACTTC.

The chain carries TRBV12-3 or TRBV12-4 and TRBJ1-2; D is possibly TRBD1 (5 bases). This CDR3 is built from 14 residues. V was pared by 1 base and J by 2 bases, with 8 bases between. DNA for the CDR3: TGTGCCAGCAGTTTAGGGGACCCCAACTATGGCTACACCTTC. Translated: CASSLGDPNYGYTF.

The chain has TRBV6-2 or TRBV6-3 and TRBJ1-1, with TRBD1 identical over 8 bases. The J segment lost 6 bases and the V segment lost 2 bases, leaving 5 bases of the junction unmatched. Germline CDR1 and CDR2: MNHEY and SVGEGT. This CDR3 spans 14 amino acids. CDR3 region: CASSYTGGSSEAFF. The CDR3 bases are TGTGCCAGCAGTTACACAGGGGGGAGCTCTGAAGCTTTCTTT.

This clonotype was seen repeatedly, ten times or more. The chain carries TRBV10-2 and TRBJ2-7; D remains unclear. Germline V lookup: CDR1 WSHSY, CDR2 SAAADI. Trimming removed 0 bases from V and 2 bases from J, with 14 bases in between. The CDR3 sequence is 16 residues long. CDR3 protein: CASSESTSFSTYEQYF. The CDR3 region has the DNA TGCGCCAGCAGTGAGTCGACTTCTTTTTCGACCTACGAGCAGTACTTC.